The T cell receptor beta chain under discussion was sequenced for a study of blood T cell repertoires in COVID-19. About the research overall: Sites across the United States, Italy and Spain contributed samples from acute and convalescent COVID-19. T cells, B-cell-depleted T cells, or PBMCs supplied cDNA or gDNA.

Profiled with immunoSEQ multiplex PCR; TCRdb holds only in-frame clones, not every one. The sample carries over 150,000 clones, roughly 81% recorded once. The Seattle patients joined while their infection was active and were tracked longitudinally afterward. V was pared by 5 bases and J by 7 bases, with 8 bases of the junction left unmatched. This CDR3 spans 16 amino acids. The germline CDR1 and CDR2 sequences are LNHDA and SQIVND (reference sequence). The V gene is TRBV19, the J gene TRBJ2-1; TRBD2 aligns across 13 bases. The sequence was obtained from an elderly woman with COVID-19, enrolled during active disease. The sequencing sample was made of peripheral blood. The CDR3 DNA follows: TGTGCCAGTAGTCTAAGACTAGCGGGAGGTTGGAATGAGCAGTTCTTC. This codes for CASSLRLAGGWNEQFF.